One and the same sample provided the 28 T cell receptor beta chains below, sequenced in a study of T-cell reconstitution after alpha-beta-depleted transplantation in children. Preparing the TCRbeta library involved the use of unique molecular identifiers. TCRdb re-derived calls from the PCR reads in MiXCR, one entry per CDR3 protein. Here the sample spans around 400,000 distinct CDR3 sequences, approximately 10% being singletons. Source: PBMCs from the stem cell graft donor, taken from the stem cell graft. The receptors were gathered from a human donor who donated a stem cell graft to a child with acute myeloid leukemia.

The table lists this clonotype with a few counts. Here the CDR3 DNA reads TGTGCCAGCAGCTTCATCTCTAGGCGCAACTATGGCTACACCTTC. This translates into CASSFISRRNYGYTF. The rearrangement joins TRBV7-2 to TRBJ1-2; no clear D gene. V lost 3 bases, J lost 2 bases, and 13 bases lay in between. The CDR3 is 15 residues long. Per the germline V gene, CDR1 is SGHTA and CDR2 is FQGNSA.

The chain joins TRBV9 to TRBJ1-4; D is possibly TRBD1 (6 bases). V was trimmed by 3 bases and J by 8 bases, leaving 17 bases between them. The V gene's germline CDR1 is SGDLS and CDR2 YYNGEE. The CDR3 has 15 residues. The CDR3 here is CASSAYRDRGEKLFF. The CDR3, as DNA: TGTGCCAGCAGCGCCTACAGGGATCGGGGGGAAAAACTGTTTTTT.

The chain has TRBV5-1 and TRBJ2-2; TRBD2 might be the D (6 bases). The V and J ends lost 4 bases and 5 bases respectively, with 15 bases between them. The CDR3 spans 15 residues. Looked up from germline, CDR1 is SGHRS and CDR2 is YFSETQ. The CDR3 sequence: CASSGGNILTGELFF. DNA for the CDR3: TGCGCCAGCAGCGGCGGGAATATTCTAACCGGGGAGCTGTTTTTT.

In the case of this clonotype: A single base separates this from a much larger clone, so it may be a read error. The chain combines TRBV24-1 with TRBJ1-5; D remains unclear. The V gene lost 4 bases and the J gene lost 4 bases, with 10 bases spanning the gap. The CDR3 runs 14 residues. Germline V gene lookup returns CDR1 KGHDR and CDR2 SFDVKD. Here the CDR3 reads CATSDVQRNQPQHF. Written as DNA, the CDR3 is TGTGCCACCAGTGACGTACAGAGAAATCAGCCCCAGCATTTT.

This clonotype was detected only a few times. The chain links TRBV11-2 to TRBJ2-7; TRBD2 agrees at 11 bases. The CDR3 contains 18 residues. Trimming cost V 5 bases and J 4 bases; bases outside gene matches: 16. Germline V gene sequence: CDR1 SGHAT, CDR2 FQNNGV. The CDR3 spells CASSPRLQGTSGSYEQYF. CDR3 DNA: TGTGCCAGCAGCCCGCGTTTACAGGGGACTAGCGGATCATACGAGCAGTACTTC.

The V call is TRBV27, the J call TRBJ2-7, with 13 bases lining up with TRBD2. The V gene end was trimmed by 5 bases and the J gene end by 6 bases; junction bases not matched to a gene: 10. Germline V CDR1 and CDR2: MNHEY, SMNVEV (reference sequence). This CDR3 has 16 residues. The CDR3 is CASSPTGLAGEGEQYF. The CDR3 nucleotides read TGTGCCAGCAGTCCGACCGGACTAGCGGGAGAGGGCGAGCAGTACTTC.

This clonotype was recorded many times. This chain links TRBV5-1 with TRBJ2-7; no clear D gene. Trimming cost V 5 bases and J 5 bases, with 8 bases left between them. This CDR3 contains 11 residues. Germline V gene data show CDR1 as SGHRS and CDR2 as YFSETQ. The CDR3 sequence: CASSIRDEQYV. CDR3 DNA sequence: TGCGCCAGCAGTATAAGGGACGAGCAGTACGTC.

In this sample, this clonotype turned up many times. The chain has TRBV6-7 and TRBJ2-1; 14 bases match TRBD2. TRBV6-7 is reported as an ORF; its role is uncertain. This CDR3 has 20 residues. V lost 2 bases and J lost 3; bases outside the gene matches: 12. CDR3 amino acids: CASSYDSGTSGRPYYNEQFF. DNA of the CDR3: TGTGCCAGCAGTTACGATTCCGGGACTAGCGGGAGACCGTACTACAATGAGCAGTTCTTC.

The V gene is TRBV5-1, the J gene TRBJ2-3, with 7 bases matching TRBD1. The CDR3 is 16 amino acids. CDR1 is SGHRS, CDR2 YFSETQ, per germline. V lost 4 bases to trimming and J lost 2 bases; unmatched junction nucleotides: 10. CDR3 sequence reads: CASSPGLTGTTDTQYF. The CDR3 bases are TGCGCCAGCAGCCCCGGGCTGACAGGGACCACAGATACGCAGTATTTT.

For the CDR3, the DNA is TGCAGTGCTCCACTAGGCTGGAATGAGCAGTTCTTC. As protein: CSAPLGWNEQFF. The J gene is TRBJ2-1, the V gene TRBV20-1; D might be TRBD2 (5 bases). The V and J ends lost 5 bases and 7 bases respectively, with 12 bases between them. The CDR3 length is 12 residues. The germline V gene encodes CDR1 DFQATT and CDR2 SNEGSKA (reference sequence).

This clonotype occurred a few times. The J gene is TRBJ2-1, the V gene TRBV3-1; 8 nucleotides match TRBD2. This CDR3 is 14 amino acids long. V was pared by 0 bases and J by 9 bases, with 4 bases of the junction left unmatched. Looked up from germline, CDR1 is LGHDT and CDR2 is YNNKEL (reference sequence). CDR3 residues: CASSQDRGGSEQFF. The CDR3 DNA is TGTGCCAGCAGCCAAGATCGGGGGGGCTCTGAGCAGTTCTTC.

This clonotype has more than one count but fewer than ten. The chain recombines TRBV27 with TRBJ2-1; the D is unclear. Germline CDR1 reads MNHEY; CDR2 reads SMNVEV (reference sequence). The CDR3 consists of 13 residues. V lost 1 base, J lost 5 bases, and 6 bases lay in between. The CDR3 coding sequence is TGTGCCAGCAGTTTATGGGCGGACAATGAGCAGTTCTTC. This gives the protein CASSLWADNEQFF.

V usage is TRBV10-2 and J usage is TRBJ2-1, with TRBD2 matching 16 bases. The V gene end was trimmed by 6 bases and the J gene end by 0 bases; junction bases not matched to a gene: 11. CDR1 and CDR2 from the germline V gene are WSHSY and SAAADI. This CDR3 spans 20 amino acids. Here the CDR3 DNA reads TGCGCCAGCAGAAAGGGACTAGCGGGGGGGAATAAAAGCTCCTACAATGAGCAGTTCTTC. Translation: CASRKGLAGGNKSSYNEQFF.

This clonotype occurred a few times. This sequence joins TRBV20-1 and TRBJ2-1; possibly TRBD1 for D (5 bases). The germline V gene encodes CDR1 DFQATT and CDR2 SNEGSKA (reference sequence). Trimming left V 0 bases short and J 10 bases short, with 13 bases between. The CDR3 spans 13 residues. CDR3: CSAREWGTGEQFF. Here the CDR3 DNA reads TGCAGTGCTAGAGAATGGGGCACCGGGGAGCAGTTCTTC.

This clonotype came up a few times. V and J are TRBV19 and TRBJ2-1; TRBD2 aligns across 7 bases. Germline V lookup: CDR1 LNHDA, CDR2 SQIVND (reference sequence). J lost 4 bases, V lost 0 bases, and 9 bases had no gene match. The CDR3 consists of 17 residues. The CDR3 is CASSIDMGLAAYNEQFF. The CDR3 nucleotides read TGTGCCAGTAGTATAGATATGGGTCTAGCGGCGTACAATGAGCAGTTCTTC.

V gene TRBV24-1 combines with J gene TRBJ2-1; TRBD1 agrees at 8 bases. The CDR3 is 14 amino acids. Trimming removed 5 bases from V and 8 bases from J; junction bases left unmatched: 7. CDR1 is KGHDR and CDR2 is SFDVKD in the germline V gene. Here the CDR3 DNA reads TGTGCCACCAGTGTATCAGGGGGCTTCGATGAGCAGTTCTTC. Translated, it gives CATSVSGGFDEQFF.

This sequence joins TRBV5-1 and TRBJ2-2; the D gene is possibly TRBD2 (6 bases). Germline CDR1 and CDR2: SGHRS and YFSETQ. Trimming shortened V by 1 base and J by 7 bases, and 14 bases separated the two germline ends. The CDR3 is 15 residues long. This CDR3 is CASSLRGEDDGELFF. The CDR3 DNA sequence: TGCGCCAGCAGCTTGAGAGGGGAGGATGACGGGGAGCTGTTTTTT. The variable domain in full, with the rest retrieved from reference TRBV5-1 and TRBJ2-2, is KAGVTQTPRYLIKTRGQQVTLSCSPISGHRSVSWYQQTPGQGLQFLFEYFSETQRNKGNFPGRFSGRQFSNSRSEMNVSTLELGDSALYLCASSLRGEDDGELFFGEGSRLTVL.

This clonotype appeared many times. The rearrangement links TRBV5-6 to TRBJ2-1; 11 nucleotides line up with TRBD2. The CDR3 spans 14 residues. The germline V gene encodes CDR1 SGHDT and CDR2 YYEEEE. V shed 3 bases, J shed 9 bases, and the junction held 5 bases outside the gene matches. The CDR3 bases are TGTGCCAGCAGCTACTCTAGCGGGGGGTCTGAGCAGTTCTTC. This gives the protein CASSYSSGGSEQFF.

This clonotype was counted ten times or more. The chain joins TRBV9 to TRBJ2-2; D uncertain. This CDR3 is 14 amino acids long. V lost 0 bases and J lost 6, with 9 bases in between. Looked up from germline, CDR1 is SGDLS and CDR2 is YYNGEE. Written as DNA, the CDR3 is TGTGCCAGCAGCGTAGTCTTGGGCGCCGGGGAGCTGTTTTTT. Encoded protein: CASSVVLGAGELFF.

The table lists this clonotype with a few counts. The chain joins TRBV30 to TRBJ2-5; 9 bases map to TRBD2. The length of the CDR3 is 16 residues. The germline V gene encodes CDR1 GTSNPN and CDR2 SVGIG (reference sequence). The V segment lost 0 bases and the J segment 0 bases; nucleotides outside the gene matches: 5. CDR3 protein: CAWSVVSSGDQETQYF. Here the CDR3 DNA reads TGTGCCTGGAGTGTGGTGTCTAGCGGGGACCAAGAGACCCAGTACTTC.

This clonotype was picked up many times. The rearrangement joins TRBV2 to TRBJ2-7; the match to TRBD1 covers 10 bases. Losses at the gene ends were 8 bases for V and 7 bases for J; bases not matched to a gene: 14. CDR1 and CDR2 (germline): SNHLY, FYNNEI. This CDR3 has 15 amino acids. CDR3 residues: CASGEGTGAIWEQYV. CDR3 DNA sequence: TGTGCCAGCGGGGAAGGGACAGGGGCCATTTGGGAGCAGTACGTC.

The chain links TRBV21-1 to TRBJ2-2; whether TRBD1, the table's D call, matches the DNA was not checked. TRBV21-1 is reported as a pseudogene. This CDR3 is 16 amino acids long. CDR3 amino acids: CASSKGGQGFTGELFF. Here the CDR3 DNA reads TGTGCCAGCAGCAAAGGGGGACAGGGATTCACCGGGGAGCTGTTTTTT.

In its sample, this clonotype was seen many times. This chain connects TRBV20-1 to TRBJ2-7, with 8 bases matching TRBD2. Per the germline V gene, CDR1 is DFQATT and CDR2 is SNEGSKA (reference sequence). The CDR3 consists of 15 residues. The J segment lost 5 bases and the V segment lost 1 base, leaving 10 bases of the junction unmatched. The CDR3: CSARVGAGVAHEQYF. The CDR3 coding sequence is TGCAGTGCTAGAGTGGGAGCGGGGGTAGCCCACGAGCAGTACTTC.

This clonotype was counted between two and nine times. CDR3 loop: CASSLGGGLVSAFF. The CDR3 DNA reads TGTGCCAGCAGTTTAGGTGGGGGCCTCGTTTCGGCTTTCTTT. The chain joins TRBV12-3 or TRBV12-4 to TRBJ1-1; D is possibly TRBD1 (6 bases). The CDR3 has 14 residues. V was pared by 1 base and J by 11 bases, with 17 bases between.

In this sample, this clonotype turned up many times. V and J are TRBV5-5 and TRBJ2-5; 15 positions match TRBD2. CDR3 length: 15 amino acids. Germline V gives CDR1 SGHKS, CDR2 YYEKEE (reference sequence). The J segment lost 4 bases and the V segment lost 4 bases, leaving 2 bases of the junction unmatched. The CDR3 protein is CASSLGLAGGETQYF. In DNA form, the CDR3 reads TGTGCCAGCAGCCTGGGACTAGCGGGAGGAGAGACCCAGTACTTC.

This clonotype was picked up a small number of times. The chain uses TRBV12-3 or TRBV12-4 and TRBJ2-5; 10 nucleotides line up with TRBD1. The CDR3 extends over 14 amino acids. V lost 7 bases, J lost 4 bases, and 6 bases stayed unmatched. The CDR3 DNA sequence: TGTGCCAGCACCACCGACAGGGGGCGAGAGACCCAGTACTTC. It translates to CASTTDRGRETQYF.

This clonotype was observed at least ten times. The CDR3: CASTGLADGELFF. CDR3 DNA sequence: TGTGCCAGCACGGGACTAGCTGACGGGGAGCTGTTTTTT. This chain uses TRBV12-3 or TRBV12-4 with TRBJ2-2; 9 bases fit TRBD2. The CDR3 covers 13 residues. The ends lost 7 bases at V and 7 bases at J; junction bases unmatched: 4.

The chain employs TRBV7-2 and TRBJ2-1; D not resolved. V was pared by 1 base and J by 10 bases, with 11 bases between. Germline V gives CDR1 SGHTA, CDR2 FQGNSA. There are 13 residues in the CDR3. CDR3 sequence (DNA): TGTGCCAGCAGCTTAGGACCGCTAAGCGAGCAGTTCTTC. It yields the protein CASSLGPLSEQFF.